This T cell receptor beta chain was sequenced for a study of human T cells and chemical hapten exposure. The V gene's germline CDR1 is SQVTM and CDR2 ANQGSEA. With 8 bases removed from V and 3 bases from J, the gap between germline ends came to 14 bases. This CDR3 comprises 13 residues. Described time point: patch test 1, 2 weeks after DPC sensitization. Indicated treatment: therapeutic diphenylcyclopropenone sensitization with weekly scalp DPC. Each CDR3 protein is one row after TCRdb ran MiXCR on the RACE reads. The table lists under 450,000 distinct CDR3 sequences, about 4.4% of them singletons. This clonotype appeared many times.

Specimen: whole blood, collected in connection with sensitization to the hapten diphenylcyclopropenone (DPC). The V and J genes are TRBV29-1 and TRBJ1-3, with TRBD1 as a possible D gene (5 bases). This TCR was sampled from a woman aged 45 to 65 with alopecia areata. Some clones in this sample may be carry-over from other donors' samples. The CDR3 loop is CSFSRANGNTIYF. CDR3 bases: TGCAGCTTCTCCAGGGCGAATGGAAACACCATATATTTT.